This T cell receptor beta chain was sequenced in a study of shared clonotypes between healthy human individuals. Study summary: Three plates were used per donor for CD4 naive, three for CD4 memory, two for CD8 naive and one for CD8 memory.

CDR3 length: 15 amino acids. In germline, CDR1 is SGHTA, CDR2 FQGNSA. V was pared by 4 bases and J by 7 bases, with 8 bases of the junction left unmatched. Naive CD8 cells comprised CD45RO-negative, CCR7-positively selected cells, excluding terminally differentiated effector memory CD45RA+ cells. Concerning this clone: Its antigen is unknown.

Assay used: immunoSEQ multiplex PCR; TCRdb lists only in-frame clones, some missing. The sample records about 680,000 clones, about 91% being singletons. General study findings and limits: Richness estimates generally favored naive over memory subsets.

This clonotype was obtained from a man between 25 and 39 years old in good health. V and J are TRBV7-2 and TRBJ2-1, with 9 positions matching TRBD1. Sequencing was performed on naive CD8+ T cells sorted from blood. The CDR3 is CASSYGTGSINEQFF. CDR3 nucleotides: TGTGCCAGCAGCTACGGGACAGGGTCTATAAATGAGCAGTTCTTC.